This entry features one TCR beta chain sequence. These data originate in a study of blood T cell repertoires in COVID-19. V lost 2 bases and J 4 bases, leaving 9 bases between the germline ends. The V gene's germline CDR1 is GTSNPN and CDR2 SVGIG (reference sequence). The CDR3 consists of 12 residues. The table came from immunoSEQ multiplex PCR; TCRdb's copy has only in-frame clones and leaves some out. This table holds roughly 100,000 clones, 70% to 85% found once. This receptor was identified in a man between 60 and 75 years old with active or convalescent COVID-19. This chain uses TRBV30 with TRBJ2-7; D perhaps matches TRBD2 (5 bases). The sequenced sample was peripheral blood. CDR3 bases: TGTGCCTGGAGTCGGGGTAGGTACGAGCAGTACTTC. Its protein is CAWSRGRYEQYF.